The sequence of this TCR beta chain was determined in a study of metastatic and nonmetastatic thyroid tumors. As for the study in general: Patients with malignant and benign thyroid disease provided blood and tumor or nodule tissue, whose repertoires were compared. Whole-study results and caveats: Within blood and tumor, benign nodules reportedly had significantly lower TCR beta diversity than malignant thyroid tumors did.

Source study methods: The authors used CDR3 differences across clinicopathological groups to build a distant-metastasis classifier for papillary thyroid cancer. Using MiXCR, TCRdb re-called clones from the PCR reads. TCRdb's processing, not the authors' own work, is the source of the V and J calls. In the table there are 20,000 to 30,000 clones, around a fifth of which are singletons. Germline CDR1 reads GTSNPN; CDR2 reads SVGIG (reference sequence). The CDR3 runs 16 residues. V shed 1 base and J shed 3 bases, with 15 bases lying between them. No treatment had been given to any patient before thyroid surgery. Comments on this clone: What it binds is unknown.

The chain is built from TRBV30 and TRBJ2-2; D not certain. The sequenced sample consisted of blood. This receptor was identified in a male donor with papillary thyroid cancer or a benign thyroid nodule (not recorded which). Some clones in this sample may be carry-over from other donors' samples. CDR3 residues: CAWSAPLGRHTGELFF. CDR3 bases: TGTGCCTGGAGTGCGCCCCTTGGACGGCACACCGGGGAGCTGTTTTTT.